One and the same sample provided the 23 T cell receptor beta chains below, sequenced in a study of shared clonotypes between healthy human individuals (dated by TCRdb to the early 2020s). CD8 naive samples were CD45RO-negative cells positively selected for CCR7, giving a CD45RA+CCR7+ population that excluded TemRA cells. The library was obtained by the immunoSEQ multiplex PCR assay. TCRdb provides this immuneACCESS table in a form limited to in-frame rearrangements. Some clones are lacking; in checked studies, under half of them reflect an unresolved V gene, and why the rest are absent is not known. A total of millions of clones appear in this sample, 93% of them only once. The ten largest make up over 1.5% of the sample. The sequencing input was naive CD8+ T cells from PBMCs. What this sample's cell subset or site label stands for: CD45RA+CCR7+. The receptors come from a man younger than 35 in good health. Some clones in this sample may be carry-over from other donors' samples.

This clone came up a few times. This chain joins TRBV19 and TRBJ2-2; unclear D gene. CDR1 LNHDA and CDR2 SQIVND come from the germline V gene (reference sequence). The V end lost 2 bases, the J end lost 5 bases, and 6 bases lay between the germline ends. The CDR3 has 13 residues. In DNA form, the CDR3 reads TGTGCCAGTAGTATACCTCCTACCGGGGAGCTGTTTTTT. Translation gives CASSIPPTGELFF.

The genes are TRBV6-1 and TRBJ2-7; D remains unclear. The CDR3 has 11 amino acids. Germline loops: CDR1 MNHNS, CDR2 SASEGT. V was pared by 7 bases and J by 3 bases, with 7 bases between. CDR3 loop: CASTNYYEQYF. The CDR3 DNA follows: TGTGCCAGCACTAATTACTACGAGCAGTACTTC.

The table lists this clone with a few counts. The chain has TRBV5-6 and TRBJ1-5; D not resolved. The CDR3 contains 12 residues. Germline assignment: CDR1 SGHDT and CDR2 YYEEEE. V was shortened by 4 bases and J by 0 bases, with 2 bases between the two germline ends. CDR3 sequence reads: CASSPSNQPQHF. In DNA, the CDR3 is TGTGCCAGCAGCCCTAGCAATCAGCCCCAGCATTTT.

This rearrangement joins TRBV29-1 to TRBJ2-1; 10 positions match TRBD1. The CDR3 spans 15 residues. J was trimmed by 2 bases and V by 4 bases; bases with no gene match: 5. Germline loops: CDR1 SQVTM, CDR2 ANQGSEA. CDR3 region: CSVGGGQGPYNEQFF. The CDR3 DNA sequence: TGCAGCGTTGGGGGGGGACAGGGGCCCTACAATGAGCAGTTCTTC.

V is TRBV9 and J is TRBJ1-1, with 7 bases that match TRBD1. With V trimmed by 4 bases and J by 4 bases, 10 bases remained unmatched. Germline loops: CDR1 SGDLS, CDR2 YYNGEE. This CDR3 has 15 residues. CDR3 in amino acids: CASSPQGQGGTEAFF. For the CDR3, the DNA is TGTGCCAGCAGCCCCCAGGGGCAGGGGGGCACTGAAGCTTTCTTT. Full variable domain (rest looked up from reference TRBV9 and TRBJ1-1): DSGVTQTPKHLITATGQRVTLRCSPRSGDLSVYWYQQSLDQGLQFLIQYYNGEERAKGNILERFSAQQFPDLHSELNLSSLELGDSALYFCASSPQGQGGTEAFFGQGTRLTVV.

The J gene is TRBJ2-1, the V gene TRBV6-5; 11 bases match TRBD2. CDR3 length equals 15 residues. J lost 8 bases, V lost 7 bases, and 10 bases had no gene match. From germline, CDR1 is MNHEY and CDR2 SVGAGI. The CDR3 region has the DNA TGTGCCAGCAAGCCGGGACTAGCGGTCCTCTATGAGCAGTTCTTC. It codes for CASKPGLAVLYEQFF.

The chain is built from TRBV30 and TRBJ2-3; 8 positions agree with TRBD2. V dropped 3 bases and J dropped 2; count of bases not matched to a gene: 7. The CDR3 has 15 amino acids. Germline V lookup: CDR1 GTSNPN, CDR2 SVGIG (reference sequence). The CDR3 here is CAWSLIAGPTDTQYF. The CDR3 DNA sequence: TGTGCCTGGAGCTTAATAGCGGGACCCACAGATACGCAGTATTTT.

This clone was observed a few times. The chain employs TRBV19 and TRBJ1-1; 9 nucleotides agree with TRBD1. V shed 7 bases, J shed 3 bases, and the junction held 12 bases outside the gene matches. The CDR3 contains 16 residues. Germline V gene data show CDR1 as LNHDA and CDR2 as SQIVND (reference sequence). The CDR3 loop is CASTPFLGQGHTEAFF. In nucleotides, the CDR3 is TGTGCCAGTACCCCATTCCTGGGACAGGGTCACACTGAAGCTTTCTTT.

This chain links TRBV28 with TRBJ1-5, with D hard to call. This CDR3 is 11 amino acids long. V lost 3 bases and J lost 6, with 3 bases in between. CDR1 and CDR2 from the germline V gene are MDHEN and SYDVKM. Here the CDR3 DNA reads TGTGCCAGCAGTTTTACTCAGCCCCAGCATTTT. Its translation is CASSFTQPQHF.

This clone has just a few counts. J is TRBJ1-2 and V is TRBV29-1; D gene ambiguous. Trimming cost V 6 bases and J 8 bases, with 13 bases left between them. CDR3 length: 11 residues. CDR1 is SQVTM, CDR2 ANQGSEA, per germline. The CDR3 protein is CSVFKGEGYTF. Here the CDR3 DNA reads TGCAGCGTGTTTAAGGGTGAGGGCTACACCTTC.

This clone was recorded once. This chain uses TRBV15 with TRBJ2-7, with 11 bases identical to TRBD2. V lost 6 bases and J lost 0; bases outside the gene matches: 7. The CDR3 length is 16 residues. The germline gives CDR1 LNHNV, CDR2 YYDKDF (reference sequence). CDR3 bases: TGTGCCACCAGGGATGGGACTAGCGGCCTCTCCTACGAGCAGTACTTC. Translating gives CATRDGTSGLSYEQYF.

The rearrangement links TRBV30 to TRBJ2-7, with D possibly matching TRBD1 (6 bases). V gave up 0 bases and J gave up 0 bases, with 12 bases separating them. Germline values: CDR1 GTSNPN, CDR2 SVGIG (reference sequence). There are 15 residues in the CDR3. In DNA, the CDR3 is TGTGCCTGGAGTGTACCGGGACATAACTCCTACGAGCAGTACTTC. It yields the protein CAWSVPGHNSYEQYF.

The rearrangement links TRBV27 to TRBJ1-1; D is ambiguous. The V end lost 6 bases, the J end lost 9 bases, and 14 bases lay between the germline ends. This CDR3 has 12 amino acids. Germline V CDR1 and CDR2: MNHEY, SMNVEV (reference sequence). The CDR3 here is CASSRGAHQAFF. The CDR3, as DNA: TGTGCCAGCAGCCGTGGTGCCCACCAAGCTTTCTTT.

The J gene is TRBJ2-5, the V gene TRBV6-6; 8 bases fit TRBD2. Germline CDR1 and CDR2: MNHNY and SVGAGI (reference sequence). There are 15 residues in the CDR3. V lost 0 bases, J lost 5 bases, and 5 bases stayed unmatched. The CDR3 is CASSYSGGRLETQYF. CDR3 DNA sequence: TGTGCCAGCAGTTACTCGGGCGGGAGGCTGGAGACCCAGTACTTC.

This clone was seen only a few times. The rearrangement joins TRBV27 to TRBJ1-1; weak D call: TRBD1 (6 bases). The germline gives CDR1 MNHEY, CDR2 SMNVEV (reference sequence). The CDR3 length is 14 residues. The V end lost 2 bases, the J end lost 4 bases, and 11 bases lay between the germline ends. CDR3 in amino acids: CASSLVGQLTEAFF. DNA of the CDR3: TGTGCCAGCAGTTTAGTTGGACAGCTCACTGAAGCTTTCTTT.

The chain has TRBV27 and TRBJ1-1, with D perhaps TRBD1 (5 bases). The germline V gene has CDR1 MNHEY and CDR2 SMNVEV (reference sequence). This CDR3 region has 14 residues. Trimming shortened V by 6 bases and J by 5 bases, and 16 bases separated the two germline ends. The CDR3 sequence: CASSWGGDRTEAFF. The CDR3 DNA is TGTGCCAGCAGCTGGGGGGGTGATCGGACTGAAGCTTTCTTT.

The V and J genes are TRBV28 and TRBJ1-3; D remains unclear. Germline V CDR1 and CDR2: MDHEN, SYDVKM. The germline V and J ends were trimmed by 6 bases and 8 bases, with 20 bases remaining between them. This CDR3 spans 15 amino acids. The CDR3 nucleotides are TGTGCCAGCAGCGGTGGGTGGGGTACGCTGTACACCATATATTTT. Translation gives CASSGGWGTLYTIYF.

The rearrangement joins TRBV2 to TRBJ2-2; D call uncertain. The CDR3 has 14 residues. With 2 bases removed from V and 6 bases from J, the gap between germline ends came to 10 bases. Germline CDR1 reads SNHLY; CDR2 reads FYNNEI. CDR3 loop: CASSESYRAGELFF. CDR3 bases: TGTGCCAGCAGTGAATCATACCGGGCCGGGGAGCTGTTTTTT.

The genes are TRBV7-9 and TRBJ2-7; no firm D call. V lost 2 bases and J 3 bases, leaving 5 bases between the germline ends. This CDR3 is built from 12 residues. CDR1 and CDR2 from the germline V gene are SEHNR and FQNEAQ (reference sequence). The CDR3 sequence: CASSLLRYEQYF. The CDR3 nucleotides are TGTGCCAGCAGCTTACTCCGCTACGAGCAGTACTTC.

This clone was observed a single time. Other nucleotide sequences from this sample produce the same CDR3. This chain connects TRBV28 to TRBJ2-7, with 9 nucleotides matching TRBD2. V shed 3 bases, J shed 1 base, and the junction held 4 bases outside the gene matches. Germline V gives CDR1 MDHEN, CDR2 SYDVKM. The CDR3 is 15 residues long. In DNA, the CDR3 is TGTGCCAGCAGTTTTGGTCTAGCGGGGTCCTACGAGCAGTACTTC. Its protein is CASSFGLAGSYEQYF.

This clone was detected once. The V call is TRBV19, the J call TRBJ2-7, with D maybe TRBD2 (6 bases). V lost 6 bases and J lost 1, with 13 bases in between. Germline CDR1 LNHDA, CDR2 SQIVND (reference sequence). CDR3 length: 14 amino acids. CDR3 in amino acids: CASRGGDDSYEQYF. The CDR3, as DNA: TGTGCCAGTAGGGGGGGTGACGATTCCTACGAGCAGTACTTC. Drawing the rest from reference TRBV19 and TRBJ2-7, the complete variable domain is DGGITQSPKYLFRKEGQNVTLSCEQNLNHDAMYWYRQDPGQGLRLIYYSQIVNDFQKGDIAEGYSVSREKKESFPLTVTSAQKNPTAFYLCASRGGDDSYEQYFGPGTRLTVT.

This clone was observed once. The CDR3 coding sequence is TGTGCCAGCAGCTTGCCGGGGGGATTGAACACCGGGGAGCTGTTTTTT. This encodes CASSLPGGLNTGELFF. This rearrangement joins TRBV5-8 to TRBJ2-2; 7 bases match TRBD2. V shed 1 base and J 1 base; nucleotides not matched to a gene: 4. Germline assignment: CDR1 SGHTS and CDR2 YDEGEE. The CDR3 is 16 amino acids.

V gene TRBV6-1 combines with J gene TRBJ1-1; no definite D call. Trimming took 9 bases from V and 0 from J, leaving 11 bases between them. The CDR3 contains 13 residues. Germline V gene data show CDR1 as MNHNS and CDR2 as SASEGT. The CDR3 loop reads CASLHGLNTEAFF. CDR3 nucleotide sequence: TGTGCCAGTTTACACGGACTGAACACTGAAGCTTTCTTT.